This T cell receptor beta chain emerged from a study of tumor-infiltrating lymphocytes in localized non-small cell lung cancer. About the study: From each patient, both tumor and uninvolved lung, non-adjacent to tumor, were sampled.

Generated by immunoSEQ multiplex PCR, the TCRdb table keeps only in-frame clones and is missing some. In the table there are some 30,000 clones, 80% to 90% of which are singletons. Details on this clone: Its antigen is unknown.

Study-level findings and limits: Tumors had more T cell infiltration than uninvolved lung, per TCRbeta sequencing and CD3 counts. No link was found between tumor T-cell fraction and recurrence-free survival.

In germline, CDR1 is SGHDT, CDR2 YYEEEE. Deletions cut 0 bases from V and 7 bases from J, with 11 bases between. This CDR3 spans 15 amino acids. This TCR was recovered from a human donor with non-small cell lung cancer. The chain carries TRBV5-6 and TRBJ1-6; D gene unclear. Sample: lung tumor tissue. In nucleotides, the CDR3 is TGTGCCAGCAGCTTGGACCTGATTAACAATTCACCCCTCCACTTT. Translated: CASSLDLINNSPLHF.